This T cell receptor (beta chain) was recovered during a study of blood T cell repertoires in COVID-19. At the level of the study: The United States, Italy and Spain provided the acute and convalescent COVID-19 samples.

Repertoires were generated with immunoSEQ multiplex PCR, while TCRdb's copy carries only in-frame clones and drops some. The sample shows 60,000 to 85,000 clones, about 90% of them seen only once. The table lists this clone with a count of one. The V segment lost 6 bases and the J segment 4 bases; nucleotides outside the gene matches: 7. This CDR3 is built from 15 residues. Germline loops: CDR1 MNHEY, CDR2 SVGAGI. The sequenced sample consisted of peripheral blood. The chain links TRBV6-5 to TRBJ2-2; 8 positions agree with TRBD2. This TCR was recovered from an elderly woman with active or convalescent COVID-19. The CDR3 sequence: CASRNPSGGTGELFF. Here the CDR3 DNA reads TGTGCCAGCAGGAACCCCAGCGGGGGCACCGGGGAGCTGTTTTTT.